This T cell receptor (beta chain) was sequenced in a study of spatial heterogeneity in lung cancer. This clonotype is judged medium-sized (0.01 to 0.1%). Its target is unknown. Since it is a stray read in a library aimed at alpha chains, this beta chain has a size that is not meaningful. Trimming took off 3 bases at V and 5 bases at J, with 7 bases between the two ends. CDR1 is SGHVS, CDR2 FQNEAQ, per germline. The CDR3 sequence is 12 residues long. Via MiXCR, TCRdb re-called the 5' RACE reads, giving one row per CDR3 protein. The sample gives roughly 5,800 distinct CDR3 sequences, about 14% of which show up once; around 11% is in the top ten. Time point in this sample: sample taken at primary tumor resection. Points from the study as a whole: Counts of expanded alpha and beta TCRs within tumors tracked the tumor nonsynonymous mutation count.

This TCR was recovered from a male donor with early-stage non-small cell lung cancer. The chain couples TRBV7-8 to TRBJ2-5; D gene uncertain. Here the sequenced sample was lung tumor tissue, taken at surgery. The CDR3 DNA reads as TGTGCCAGCAGCTTGGAACCGGAGACCCAGTACTTC. Translated: CASSLEPETQYF. Supplemented by reference TRBV7-8 and TRBJ2-5, the full variable domain reads GAGVSQSPRYKVAKRGQDVALRCDPISGHVSLFWYQQALGQGPEFLTYFQNEAQLDKSGLPSDRFFAERPEGSVSTLKIQRTQQEDSAVYLCASSLEPETQYFGPGTRLLVL.